This TCR beta chain was obtained from a study of tumor-infiltrating lymphocytes in localized non-small cell lung cancer. Overall study findings and caveats: Tumor T-cell fraction was not associated with recurrence-free survival.

The CDR3 spans 14 residues. Germline loops: CDR1 SGHVS, CDR2 FNYEAQ. The germline V and J ends were trimmed by 1 base and 3 bases, with 8 bases remaining between them. With regard to this clone: Its antigen is still unknown.

Repertoires were generated with immunoSEQ multiplex PCR, while TCRdb's copy carries only in-frame clones and drops some. The sample records just over 14,000 clones, roughly 80% being singletons. The sequence came from a human donor with non-small cell lung cancer. The sample taken for sequencing was lung tumor tissue. The rearrangement links TRBV7-6 to TRBJ2-3; D is uncertain. CDR3 sequence reads: CASSLVAGTDTQYF. Here the CDR3 DNA reads TGTGCCAGCAGCTTAGTGGCCGGAACAGATACGCAGTATTTT.